A selection of T cell receptor beta chains follows, all from one sample in a study of post-analysis software for immune sequencing data. MiXCR, applied by TCRdb to the PCR reads, yields one record per CDR3 protein. The repertoire holds about 810,000 distinct CDR3 sequences, about 53% seen once, with approximately 4.5% in the top ten. Sequenced input: blood. These receptors all stem from a girl aged 5-17 years with multiple sclerosis. CDR3s include the opening cysteine and the closing phenylalanine or tryptophan. D genes are given only for firm matches. Expanded clones are given a class, and other clones once, few, many or no size at all.

J: TRBJ2-1; D: TRBD2; size: -; V: TRBV20-1; CDR3: CSARVLAGEDYYNEQFF; DNA: TGCAGTGCTAGAGTATTAGCGGGGGAGGACTACTACAATGAGCAGTTCTTC
J: TRBJ1-2; D: -; size: -; V: TRBV28; CDR3: CASSLSQHSNYGYTF; DNA: TGTGCCAGCAGTTTATCCCAGCACAGCAACTATGGCTACACCTTC
J: TRBJ1-5; D: -; size: -; V: TRBV2; CDR3: CASSEFVGVQHF; DNA: TGTGCCAGCAGCGAGTTCGTTGGGGTCCAGCATTTT
J: TRBJ2-6; D: -; size: -; V: TRBV14; CDR3: CASSRKLGSGANVLTF; DNA: TGTGCCAGCAGTAGAAAGTTGGGATCTGGGGCCAACGTCCTGACTTTC
J: TRBJ1-2; D: -; size: -; V: TRBV6-4; CDR3: CASSPGHNNYGYTF; DNA: TGTGCCAGCAGCCCGGGACACAATAACTATGGCTACACCTTC
J: TRBJ2-4; D: TRBD1; size: -; V: TRBV7-2; CDR3: CASSSGTGGPIAKNIQYF; DNA: TGTGCCAGCAGCTCCGGGACAGGGGGCCCCATAGCCAAAAACATTCAGTACTTC
J: TRBJ1-2; D: -; size: few; V: TRBV15; CDR3: CATREGLGGYTF; DNA: TGTGCCACCAGGGAGGGATTAGGCGGCTACACCTTC
J: TRBJ2-1; D: -; size: -; V: TRBV6-4; CDR3: CASSVWSGPYNEQFF; DNA: TGTGCCAGCAGTGTTTGGAGCGGACCCTACAATGAGCAGTTCTTC
J: TRBJ1-1; D: -; size: few; V: TRBV5-1; CDR3: CASSLGTPLSTEAFF; DNA: TGCGCCAGCAGCTTAGGCACCCCCCTCTCCACTGAAGCTTTCTTT
J: TRBJ2-5; D: -; size: -; V: TRBV3-1; CDR3: CASSQSVETQYF; DNA: TGTGCCAGCAGCCAATCAGTGGAGACCCAGTACTTC
J: TRBJ2-1; D: -; size: -; V: TRBV28; CDR3: CASSSADRHNNEQFF; DNA: TGTGCCAGCAGTTCTGCCGACAGGCACAACAATGAGCAGTTCTTC